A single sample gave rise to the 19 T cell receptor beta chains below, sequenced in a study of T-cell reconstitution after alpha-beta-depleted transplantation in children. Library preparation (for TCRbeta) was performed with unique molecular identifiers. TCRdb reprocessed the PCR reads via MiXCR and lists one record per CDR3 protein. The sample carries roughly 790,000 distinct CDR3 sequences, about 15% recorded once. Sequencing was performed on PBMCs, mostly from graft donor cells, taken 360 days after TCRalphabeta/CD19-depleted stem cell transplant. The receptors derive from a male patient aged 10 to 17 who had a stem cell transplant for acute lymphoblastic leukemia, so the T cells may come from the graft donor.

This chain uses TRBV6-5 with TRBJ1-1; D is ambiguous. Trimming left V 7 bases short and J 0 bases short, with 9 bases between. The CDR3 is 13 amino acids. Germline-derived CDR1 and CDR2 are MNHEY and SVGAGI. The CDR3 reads CASTIQMNTEAFF. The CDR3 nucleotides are TGTGCCAGCACCATCCAGATGAACACTGAAGCTTTCTTT.

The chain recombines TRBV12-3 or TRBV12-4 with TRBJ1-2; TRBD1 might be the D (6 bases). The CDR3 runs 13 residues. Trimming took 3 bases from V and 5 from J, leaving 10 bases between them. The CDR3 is CASSLGGWYGYTF. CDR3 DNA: TGTGCCAGCAGTTTGGGGGGCTGGTATGGCTACACCTTC.

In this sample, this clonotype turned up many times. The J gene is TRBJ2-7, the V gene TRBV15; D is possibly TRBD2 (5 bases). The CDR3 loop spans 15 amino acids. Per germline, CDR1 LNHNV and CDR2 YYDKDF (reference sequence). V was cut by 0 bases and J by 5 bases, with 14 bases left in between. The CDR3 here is CATSRDVMGDNEQYF. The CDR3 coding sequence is TGTGCCACCAGCAGAGATGTCATGGGAGACAACGAGCAGTACTTC.

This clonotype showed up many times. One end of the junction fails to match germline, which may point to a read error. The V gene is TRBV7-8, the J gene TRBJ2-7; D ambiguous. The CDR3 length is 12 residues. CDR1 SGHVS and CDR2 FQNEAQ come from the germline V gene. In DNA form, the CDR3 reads TGTGCCAGCAGCTTAGGAGCAGTAAGCGAGGACTTC. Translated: CASSLGAVSEDF.

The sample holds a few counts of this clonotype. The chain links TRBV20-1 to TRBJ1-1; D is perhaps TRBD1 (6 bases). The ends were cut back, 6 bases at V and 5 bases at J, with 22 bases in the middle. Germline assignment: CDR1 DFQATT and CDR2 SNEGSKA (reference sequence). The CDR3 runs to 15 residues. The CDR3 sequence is CSAPSARGAGTEAFF. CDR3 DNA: TGCAGTGCCCCCTCGGCGCGGGGGGCAGGGACTGAAGCTTTCTTT.

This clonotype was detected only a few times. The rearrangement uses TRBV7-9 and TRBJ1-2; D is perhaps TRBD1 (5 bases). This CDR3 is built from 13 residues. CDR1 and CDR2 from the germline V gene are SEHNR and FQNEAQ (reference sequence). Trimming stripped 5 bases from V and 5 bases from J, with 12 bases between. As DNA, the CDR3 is TGTGCCAGCAGCCCGGGGGGAGTGTATGGCTACACCTTC. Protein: CASSPGGVYGYTF.

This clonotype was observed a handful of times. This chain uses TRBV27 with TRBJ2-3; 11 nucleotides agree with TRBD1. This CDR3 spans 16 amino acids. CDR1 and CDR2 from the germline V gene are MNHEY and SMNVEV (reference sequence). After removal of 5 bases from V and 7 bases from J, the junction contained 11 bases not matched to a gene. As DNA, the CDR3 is TGTGCCAGCAGTATCTCAGGACAGGGGGCGAGAAATACGCAGTATTTT. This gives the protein CASSISGQGARNTQYF.

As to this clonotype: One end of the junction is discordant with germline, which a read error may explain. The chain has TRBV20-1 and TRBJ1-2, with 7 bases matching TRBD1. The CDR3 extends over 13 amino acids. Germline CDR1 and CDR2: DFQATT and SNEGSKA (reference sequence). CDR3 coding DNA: TGCAGTGTTAGACCGGGACAGCTCTATGGCTACACCTTC. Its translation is CSVRPGQLYGYTF.

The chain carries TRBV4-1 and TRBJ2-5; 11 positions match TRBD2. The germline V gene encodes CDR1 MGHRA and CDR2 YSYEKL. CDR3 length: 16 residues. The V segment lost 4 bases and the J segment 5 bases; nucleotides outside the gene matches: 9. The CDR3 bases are TGCGCCAGCAGCCCCTTCCTAGCGGGAGGAAGGGAGACCCAGTACTTC. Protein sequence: CASSPFLAGGRETQYF.

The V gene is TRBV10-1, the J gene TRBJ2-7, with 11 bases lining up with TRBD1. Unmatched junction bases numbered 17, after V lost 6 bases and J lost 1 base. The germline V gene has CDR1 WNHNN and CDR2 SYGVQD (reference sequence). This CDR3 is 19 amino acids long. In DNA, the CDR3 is TGCGCCAGCAGCCCTATGGACAGGGGGCGACTCGCCGGATCCTACGAGCAGTACTTC. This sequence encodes CASSPMDRGRLAGSYEQYF.

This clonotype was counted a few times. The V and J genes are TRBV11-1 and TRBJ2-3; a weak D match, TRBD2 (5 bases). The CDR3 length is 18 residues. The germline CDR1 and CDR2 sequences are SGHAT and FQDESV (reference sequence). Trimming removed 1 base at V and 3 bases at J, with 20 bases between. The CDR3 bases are TGTGCCAGCAGCTTAGTAAGGTCGGGGTCCGCGAATACAGATACGCAGTATTTT. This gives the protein CASSLVRSGSANTDTQYF.

CDR3 loop: CASSQEFPRIYEQYF. In DNA form, the CDR3 reads TGCGCCAGCAGCCAGGAGTTCCCCCGAATCTACGAGCAGTACTTC. V is TRBV4-1 and J is TRBJ2-7; no definite D call. The CDR3 is 15 residues long. Germline CDR1 MGHRA, CDR2 YSYEKL. V lost 3 bases to trimming and J lost 3 bases, with 15 bases between them.

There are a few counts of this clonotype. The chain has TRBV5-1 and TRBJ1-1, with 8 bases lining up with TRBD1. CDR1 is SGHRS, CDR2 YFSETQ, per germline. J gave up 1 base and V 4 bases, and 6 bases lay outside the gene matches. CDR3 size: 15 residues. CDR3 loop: CASSHRTGRNTEAFF. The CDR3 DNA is TGCGCCAGCAGCCATCGGACAGGGCGGAACACTGAAGCTTTCTTT.

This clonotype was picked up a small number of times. Here the CDR3 reads CASSPEGTSGRETQYF. The CDR3 bases are TGTGCCAGCAGTCCCGAGGGGACTAGCGGAAGAGAGACCCAGTACTTC. The genes are TRBV12-3 or TRBV12-4 and TRBJ2-5, with 11 bases fitting TRBD2. Losses at the gene ends were 5 bases for V and 4 bases for J; bases not matched to a gene: 9. There are 16 residues in the CDR3.

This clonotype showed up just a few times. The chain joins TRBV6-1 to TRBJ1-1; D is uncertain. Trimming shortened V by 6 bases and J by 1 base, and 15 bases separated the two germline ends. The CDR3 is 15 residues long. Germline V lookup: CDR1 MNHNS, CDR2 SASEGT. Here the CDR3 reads CASRSQFTANTEAFF. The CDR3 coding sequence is TGTGCCAGCAGGTCCCAATTCACAGCGAACACTGAAGCTTTCTTT.

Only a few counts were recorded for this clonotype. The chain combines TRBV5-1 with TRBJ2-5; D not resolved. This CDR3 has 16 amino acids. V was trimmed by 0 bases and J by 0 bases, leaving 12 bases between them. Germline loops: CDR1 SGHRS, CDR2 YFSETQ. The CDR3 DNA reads TGCGCCAGCAGCTTGGCGGCGAGGCGGAACCAAGAGACCCAGTACTTC. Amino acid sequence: CASSLAARRNQETQYF.

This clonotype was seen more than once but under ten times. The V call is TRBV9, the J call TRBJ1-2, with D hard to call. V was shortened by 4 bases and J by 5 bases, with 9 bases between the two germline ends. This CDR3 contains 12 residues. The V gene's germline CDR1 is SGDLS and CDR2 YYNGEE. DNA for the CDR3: TGTGCCAGCAGCTCCGACCGATATGGCTACACCTTC. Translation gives CASSSDRYGYTF.

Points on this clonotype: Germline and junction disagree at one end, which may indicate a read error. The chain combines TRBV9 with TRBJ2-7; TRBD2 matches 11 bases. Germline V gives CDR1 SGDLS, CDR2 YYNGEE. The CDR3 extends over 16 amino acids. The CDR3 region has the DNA TGTGCCAGCAGGGTAGCGGGAGGGCCCACCTCCTACGAGCAGTACTTC. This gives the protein CASRVAGGPTSYEQYF.

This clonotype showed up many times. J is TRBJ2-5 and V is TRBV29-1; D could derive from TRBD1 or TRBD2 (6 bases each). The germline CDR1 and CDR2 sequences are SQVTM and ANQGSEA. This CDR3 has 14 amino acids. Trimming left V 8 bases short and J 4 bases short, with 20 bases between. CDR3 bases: TGCAGCCCTACCGATGTAGGGGGAGGAGAGACCCAGTACTTC. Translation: CSPTDVGGGETQYF.